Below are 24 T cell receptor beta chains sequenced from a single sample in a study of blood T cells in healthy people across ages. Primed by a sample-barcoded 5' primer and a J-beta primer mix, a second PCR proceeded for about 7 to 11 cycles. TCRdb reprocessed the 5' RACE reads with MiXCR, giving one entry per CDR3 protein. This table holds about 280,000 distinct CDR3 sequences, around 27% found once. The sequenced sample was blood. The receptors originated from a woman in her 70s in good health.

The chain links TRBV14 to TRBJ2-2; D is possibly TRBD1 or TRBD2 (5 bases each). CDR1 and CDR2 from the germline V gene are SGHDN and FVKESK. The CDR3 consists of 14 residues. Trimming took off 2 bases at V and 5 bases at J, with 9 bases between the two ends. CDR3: CASSQTRGTGELFF. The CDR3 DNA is TGTGCCAGCAGCCAAACTAGGGGAACCGGGGAGCTGTTTTTT.

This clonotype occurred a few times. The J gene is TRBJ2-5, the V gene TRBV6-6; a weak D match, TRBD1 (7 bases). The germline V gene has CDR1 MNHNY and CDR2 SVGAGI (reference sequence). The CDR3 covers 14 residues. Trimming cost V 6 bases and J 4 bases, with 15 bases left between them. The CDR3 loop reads CASRNSGGGETQYF. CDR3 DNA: TGTGCCAGCAGGAACTCAGGGGGAGGAGAGACCCAGTACTTC.

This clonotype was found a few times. CDR3 region: CSVDSNTEAFF. The CDR3 region has the DNA TGCAGCGTCGACAGTAACACTGAAGCTTTCTTT. The chain uses TRBV29-1 and TRBJ1-1; D is possibly TRBD1 (5 bases). V shed 6 bases and J shed 2 bases, with 7 bases lying between them. Germline loops: CDR1 SQVTM, CDR2 ANQGSEA. CDR3 length equals 11 residues.

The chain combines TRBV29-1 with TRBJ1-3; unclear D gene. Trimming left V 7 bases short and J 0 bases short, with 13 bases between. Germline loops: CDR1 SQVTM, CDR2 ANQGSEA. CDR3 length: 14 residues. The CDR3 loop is CSAAVSSSGNTIYF. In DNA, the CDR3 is TGCAGCGCTGCTGTCAGTAGCTCTGGAAACACCATATATTTT.

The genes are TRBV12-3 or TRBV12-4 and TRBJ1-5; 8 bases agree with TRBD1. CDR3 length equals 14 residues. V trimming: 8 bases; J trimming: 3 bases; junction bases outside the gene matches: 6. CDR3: CASRQGATNQPQHF. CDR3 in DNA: TGTGCCAGCCGCCAGGGGGCCACCAATCAGCCCCAGCATTTT.

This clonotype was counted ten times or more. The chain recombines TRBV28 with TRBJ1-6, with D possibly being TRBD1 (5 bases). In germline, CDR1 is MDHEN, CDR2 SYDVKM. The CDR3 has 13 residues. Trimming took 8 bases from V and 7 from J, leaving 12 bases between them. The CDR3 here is CASGVQVNSPLHF. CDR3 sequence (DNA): TGTGCCAGCGGTGTACAGGTCAATTCACCCCTCCACTTT. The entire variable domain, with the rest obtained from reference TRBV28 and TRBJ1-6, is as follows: DVKVTQSSRYLVKRTGEKVFLECVQDMDHENMFWYRQDPGLGLRLIYFSYDVKMKEKGDIPEGYSVSREKKERFSLILESASTNQTSMYLCASGVQVNSPLHFGNGTRLTVT.

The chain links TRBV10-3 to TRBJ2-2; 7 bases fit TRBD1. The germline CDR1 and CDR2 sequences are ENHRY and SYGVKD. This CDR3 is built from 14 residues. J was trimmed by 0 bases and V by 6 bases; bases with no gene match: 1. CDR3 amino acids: CAISGQANTGELFF. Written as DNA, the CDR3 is TGTGCCATCAGCGGACAGGCGAACACCGGGGAGCTGTTTTTT.

CDR3 sequence reads: CASSLYGGQYF. CDR3 nucleotides: TGTGCCAGCAGCTTGTATGGTGGCCAGTACTTC. The chain has TRBV7-8 and TRBJ2-5; D not certain. Germline assignment: CDR1 SGHVS and CDR2 FQNEAQ. The CDR3 length is 11 residues. V dropped 3 bases and J dropped 10 bases, with 9 bases sitting between them.

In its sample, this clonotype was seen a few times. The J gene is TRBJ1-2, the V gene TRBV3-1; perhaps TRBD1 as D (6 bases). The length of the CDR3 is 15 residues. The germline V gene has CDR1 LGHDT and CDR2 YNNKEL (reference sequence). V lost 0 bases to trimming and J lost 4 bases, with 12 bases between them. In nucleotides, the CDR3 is TGTGCCAGCAGCCAAGATCAGGCAGGGGCCTATGGCTACACCTTC. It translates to CASSQDQAGAYGYTF.

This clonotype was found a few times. This chain's CDR3 is CASSLGLAGGWGQFF. The CDR3, as DNA: TGTGCCAGCAGTCTGGGACTAGCGGGGGGGTGGGGGCAGTTCTTC. The chain couples TRBV28 to TRBJ2-1; 16 nucleotides match TRBD2. Germline loops: CDR1 MDHEN, CDR2 SYDVKM. The CDR3 has 15 residues. The V and J ends lost 5 bases and 12 bases, in that order; junction bases with no gene match: 7.

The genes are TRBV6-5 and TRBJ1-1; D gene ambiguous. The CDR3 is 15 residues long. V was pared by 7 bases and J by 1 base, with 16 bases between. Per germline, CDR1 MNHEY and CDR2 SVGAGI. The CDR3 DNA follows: TGTGCCAGCAAAAACCCCGCGGCCTCGAACACTGAAGCTTTCTTT. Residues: CASKNPAASNTEAFF.

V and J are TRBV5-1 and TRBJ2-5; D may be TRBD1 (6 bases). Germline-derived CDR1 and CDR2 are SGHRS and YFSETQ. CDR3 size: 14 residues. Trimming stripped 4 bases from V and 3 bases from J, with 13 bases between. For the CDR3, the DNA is TGCGCCAGCAGCCCTCCAAACAGGGAAGAGACCCAGTACTTC. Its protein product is CASSPPNREETQYF.

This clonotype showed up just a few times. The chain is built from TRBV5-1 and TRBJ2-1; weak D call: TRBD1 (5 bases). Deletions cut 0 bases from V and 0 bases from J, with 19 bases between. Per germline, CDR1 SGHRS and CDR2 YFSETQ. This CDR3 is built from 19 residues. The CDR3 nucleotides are TGCGCCAGCAGCTTGGCCAGCTCCAGGAACAGGATCTCCTACAATGAGCAGTTCTTC. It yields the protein CASSLASSRNRISYNEQFF. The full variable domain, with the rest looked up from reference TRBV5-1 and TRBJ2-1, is KAGVTQTPRYLIKTRGQQVTLSCSPISGHRSVSWYQQTPGQGLQFLFEYFSETQRNKGNFPGRFSGRQFSNSRSEMNVSTLELGDSALYLCASSLASSRNRISYNEQFFGPGTRLTVL.

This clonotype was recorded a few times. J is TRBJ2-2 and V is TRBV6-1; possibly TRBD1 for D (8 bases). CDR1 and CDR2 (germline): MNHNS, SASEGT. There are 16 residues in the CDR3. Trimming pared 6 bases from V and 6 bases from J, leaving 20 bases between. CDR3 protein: CASSRGGDRLPGELFF. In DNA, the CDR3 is TGTGCCAGCAGCCGAGGGGGGGACAGGCTTCCCGGGGAGCTGTTTTTT.

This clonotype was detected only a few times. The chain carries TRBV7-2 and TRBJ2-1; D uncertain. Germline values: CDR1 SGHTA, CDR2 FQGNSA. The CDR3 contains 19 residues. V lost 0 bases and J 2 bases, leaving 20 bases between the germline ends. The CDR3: CASSLAGYVGYRTYNEQFF. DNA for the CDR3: TGTGCCAGCAGCTTAGCTGGGTATGTCGGGTATAGAACCTACAATGAGCAGTTCTTC.

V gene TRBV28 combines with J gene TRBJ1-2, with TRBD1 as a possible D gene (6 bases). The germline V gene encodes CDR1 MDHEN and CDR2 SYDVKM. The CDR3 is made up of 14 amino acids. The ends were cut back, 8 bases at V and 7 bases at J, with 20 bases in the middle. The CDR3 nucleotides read TGTGCCAGCGGGGGGGGAGGGGGTTATCGTGGCTACACCTTC. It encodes CASGGGGGYRGYTF.

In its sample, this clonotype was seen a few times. CDR3 sequence (DNA): TGTGCCAGCAGTGACCAGGGTAGCGGCTATGGCTACACCTTC. Translation: CASSDQGSGYGYTF. V gene TRBV12-3 or TRBV12-4 combines with J gene TRBJ1-2, with a weak D call TRBD1 (5 bases). The CDR3 has 14 amino acids. The V end lost 5 bases, the J end lost 4 bases, and 14 bases lay between the germline ends.

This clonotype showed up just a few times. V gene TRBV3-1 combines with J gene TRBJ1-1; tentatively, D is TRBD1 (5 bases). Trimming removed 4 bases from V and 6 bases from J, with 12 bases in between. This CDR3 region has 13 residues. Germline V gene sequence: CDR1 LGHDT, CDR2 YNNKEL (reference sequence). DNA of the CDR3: TGTGCCAGCAGCCCCCAGGGCTTTGCTGAAGCTTTCTTT. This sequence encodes CASSPQGFAEAFF.

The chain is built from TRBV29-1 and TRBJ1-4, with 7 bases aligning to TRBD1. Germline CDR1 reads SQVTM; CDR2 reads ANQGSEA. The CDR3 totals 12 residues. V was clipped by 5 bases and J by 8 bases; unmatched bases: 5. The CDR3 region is CSVPGQHEKLFF. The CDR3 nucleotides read TGCAGCGTTCCGGGACAGCACGAAAAACTGTTTTTT.

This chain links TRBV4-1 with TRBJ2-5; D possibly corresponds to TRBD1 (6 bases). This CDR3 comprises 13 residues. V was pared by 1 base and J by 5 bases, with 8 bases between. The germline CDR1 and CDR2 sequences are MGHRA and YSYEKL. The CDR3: CASSQAGEETQYF. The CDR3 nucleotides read TGCGCCAGCAGCCAAGCAGGGGAGGAGACCCAGTACTTC.

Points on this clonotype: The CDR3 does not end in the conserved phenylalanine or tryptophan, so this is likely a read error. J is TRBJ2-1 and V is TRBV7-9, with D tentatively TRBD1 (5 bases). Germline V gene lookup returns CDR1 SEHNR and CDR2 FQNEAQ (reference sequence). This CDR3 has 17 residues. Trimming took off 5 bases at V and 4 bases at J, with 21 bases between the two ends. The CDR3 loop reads CASSPAPAGKGYNEQFI. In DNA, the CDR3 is TGTGCCAGCAGCCCCGCCCCGGCAGGGAAAGGGTACAATGAGCAGTTCATC.

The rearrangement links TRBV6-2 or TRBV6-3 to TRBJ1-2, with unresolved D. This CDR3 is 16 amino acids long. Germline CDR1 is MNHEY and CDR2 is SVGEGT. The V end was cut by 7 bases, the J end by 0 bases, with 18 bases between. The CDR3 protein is CASTQRSGRSNYGYTF. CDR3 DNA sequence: TGTGCCAGCACCCAACGGTCCGGACGCTCTAACTATGGCTACACCTTC.

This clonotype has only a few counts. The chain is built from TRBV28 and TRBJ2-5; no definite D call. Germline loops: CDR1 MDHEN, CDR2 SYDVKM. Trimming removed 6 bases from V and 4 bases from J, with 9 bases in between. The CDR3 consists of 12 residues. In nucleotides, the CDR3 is TGTGCCAGCAGCCAGAATGTAGAGACCCAGTACTTC. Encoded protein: CASSQNVETQYF.

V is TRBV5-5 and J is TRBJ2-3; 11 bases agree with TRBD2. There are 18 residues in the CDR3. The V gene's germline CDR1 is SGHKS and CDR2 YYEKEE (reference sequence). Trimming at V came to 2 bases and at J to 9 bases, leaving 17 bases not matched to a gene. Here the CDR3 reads CASSLGALAGGGFRTQYF. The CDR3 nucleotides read TGTGCCAGCAGCTTAGGTGCTCTAGCGGGAGGTGGATTTCGAACGCAGTATTTT.